The source of this T cell receptor beta chain is a study of tissue T cells after allogeneic stem cell transplantation. This clone was seen a handful of times. The gene names here belong to mouse. The read stops 1 residue short of the end of the CDR3; the missing end is completed from the germline J gene. Assay used: immunoSEQ multiplex PCR; TCRdb lists only in-frame clones, some missing. The table records about 22,000 clones, about two thirds of them present only once. The CDR3 extends over 13 amino acids. Germline CDR1 reads NNHNN; CDR2 reads SYGAGS (reference sequence). V gave up 5 bases and J gave up 5 bases; unmatched junction bases: 5.

The genes are TRBV13-2 and TRBJ2-7; TRBD1 matches 9 bases. This TCR came from a female BALB/c mouse in good health. The strain bears MHC haplotype H2-d. The sample taken for sequencing was spleen. The CDR3 region is CASGDRGRNEQYF. CDR3 bases read: TGTGCCAGCGGGGACAGGGGAAGGAATGAACAGTAC.